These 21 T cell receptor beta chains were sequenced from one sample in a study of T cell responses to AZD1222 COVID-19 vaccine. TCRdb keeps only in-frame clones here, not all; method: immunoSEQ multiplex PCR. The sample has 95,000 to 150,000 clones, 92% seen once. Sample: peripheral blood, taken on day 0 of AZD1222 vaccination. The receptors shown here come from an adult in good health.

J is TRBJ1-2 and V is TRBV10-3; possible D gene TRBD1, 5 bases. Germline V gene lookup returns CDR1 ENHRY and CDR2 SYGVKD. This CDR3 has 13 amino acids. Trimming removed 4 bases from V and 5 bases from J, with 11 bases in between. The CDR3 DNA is TGTGCCATCAGTGTGGGGGGGGTATATGGCTACACCTTC. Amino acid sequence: CAISVGGVYGYTF.

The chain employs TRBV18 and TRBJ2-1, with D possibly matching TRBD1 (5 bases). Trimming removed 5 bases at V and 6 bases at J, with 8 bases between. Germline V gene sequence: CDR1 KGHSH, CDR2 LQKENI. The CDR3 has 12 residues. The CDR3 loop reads CASSFDSNEQFF. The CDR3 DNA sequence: TGTGCCAGCTCATTCGACAGCAATGAGCAGTTCTTC.

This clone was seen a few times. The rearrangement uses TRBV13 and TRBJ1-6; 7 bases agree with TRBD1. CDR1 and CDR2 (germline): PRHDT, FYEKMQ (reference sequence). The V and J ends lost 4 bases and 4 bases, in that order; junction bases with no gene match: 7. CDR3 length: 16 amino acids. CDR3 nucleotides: TGTGCCAGCAGCTCTCAGGGGGTCCAATATAATTCACCCCTCCACTTT. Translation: CASSSQGVQYNSPLHF.

The CDR3 DNA sequence: TGCGCCAGCAGCCAAGAAGGAGGGTCGGGAGAGACCCAGTACTTC. This encodes CASSQEGGSGETQYF. The chain recombines TRBV4-3 with TRBJ2-5; perhaps TRBD2 as D (6 bases). Deletions cut 0 bases from V and 4 bases from J, with 12 bases between. The germline CDR1 and CDR2 sequences are LGHNA and YSLEER. This CDR3 is built from 15 residues.

The CDR3 is CASSEMGQGAYEQYF. The CDR3 DNA reads TGTGCCAGCAGTGAGATGGGACAGGGGGCCTACGAGCAGTACTTC. This sequence joins TRBV2 and TRBJ2-7; 11 bases are shared with TRBD1. CDR1 is SNHLY and CDR2 is FYNNEI in the germline V gene. This CDR3 has 15 amino acids. With 3 bases clipped from V and 2 bases from J, the junction kept 3 bases outside the gene matches.

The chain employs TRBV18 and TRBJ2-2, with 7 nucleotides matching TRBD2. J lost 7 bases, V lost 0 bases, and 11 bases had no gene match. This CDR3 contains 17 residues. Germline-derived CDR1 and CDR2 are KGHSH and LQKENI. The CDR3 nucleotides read TGTGCCAGCTCACCACCGTTGCCAGCGGGGCGCGGCGGGGAGCTGTTTTTT. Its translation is CASSPPLPAGRGGELFF.

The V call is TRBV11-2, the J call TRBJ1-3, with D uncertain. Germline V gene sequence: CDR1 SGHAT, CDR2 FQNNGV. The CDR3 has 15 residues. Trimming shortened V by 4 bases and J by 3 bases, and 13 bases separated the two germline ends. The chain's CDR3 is CASSSPGWSGNTIYF. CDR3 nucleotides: TGTGCCAGCAGCTCTCCGGGGTGGAGTGGAAACACCATATATTTT.

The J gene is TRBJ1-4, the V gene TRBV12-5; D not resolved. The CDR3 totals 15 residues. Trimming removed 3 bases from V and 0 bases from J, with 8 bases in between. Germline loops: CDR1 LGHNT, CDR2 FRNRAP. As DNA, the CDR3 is TGTGCTAGTGGTTTAAGTCAGACAACTAATGAAAAACTGTTTTTT. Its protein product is CASGLSQTTNEKLFF.

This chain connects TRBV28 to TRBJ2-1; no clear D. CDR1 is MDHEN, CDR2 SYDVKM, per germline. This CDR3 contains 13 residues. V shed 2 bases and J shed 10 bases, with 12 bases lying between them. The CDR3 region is CASSLLLSWEQFF. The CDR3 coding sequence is TGTGCCAGCAGTTTACTACTGAGTTGGGAGCAGTTCTTC.

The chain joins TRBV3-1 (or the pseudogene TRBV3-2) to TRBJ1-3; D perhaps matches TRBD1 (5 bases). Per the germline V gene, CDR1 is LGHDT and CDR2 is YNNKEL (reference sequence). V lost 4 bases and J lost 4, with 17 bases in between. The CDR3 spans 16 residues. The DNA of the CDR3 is TGTGCCAGCAGCCCCCAGGGAGAAGGAGGAGGAAACACCATATATTTT. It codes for CASSPQGEGGGNTIYF.

The CDR3 sequence: CASSQARVQGEDGYTF. Written as DNA, the CDR3 is TGCGCCAGCAGCCAAGCCCGCGTACAGGGAGAAGATGGCTACACCTTC. The V call is TRBV4-1, the J call TRBJ1-2; D is perhaps TRBD1 (6 bases). The CDR3 loop spans 16 amino acids. Germline-derived CDR1 and CDR2 are MGHRA and YSYEKL. Trimming took 1 base from V and 6 from J, leaving 18 bases between them.

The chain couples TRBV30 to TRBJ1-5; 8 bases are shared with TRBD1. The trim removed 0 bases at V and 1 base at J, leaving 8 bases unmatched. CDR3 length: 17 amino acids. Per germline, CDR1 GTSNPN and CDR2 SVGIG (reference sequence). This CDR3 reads CAWSVPDRGRSNQPQHF. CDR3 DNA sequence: TGTGCCTGGAGTGTACCCGACAGGGGTCGGAGCAATCAGCCCCAGCATTTT. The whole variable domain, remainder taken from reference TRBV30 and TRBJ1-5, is SQTIHQWPATLVQPVGSPLSLECTVEGTSNPNLYWYRQAAGRGLQLLFYSVGIGQISSEVPQNLSASRPQDRQFILSSKKLLLSDSGFYLCAWSVPDRGRSNQPQHFGDGTRLSIL.

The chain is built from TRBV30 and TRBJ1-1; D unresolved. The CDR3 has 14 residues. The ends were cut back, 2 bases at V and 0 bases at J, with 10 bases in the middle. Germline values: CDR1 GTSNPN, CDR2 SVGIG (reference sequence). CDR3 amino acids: CAWSPGPVNTEAFF. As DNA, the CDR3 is TGTGCCTGGAGTCCCGGGCCCGTGAACACTGAAGCTTTCTTT. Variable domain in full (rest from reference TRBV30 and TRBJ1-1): SQTIHQWPATLVQPVGSPLSLECTVEGTSNPNLYWYRQAAGRGLQLLFYSVGIGQISSEVPQNLSASRPQDRQFILSSKKLLLSDSGFYLCAWSPGPVNTEAFFGQGTRLTVV.

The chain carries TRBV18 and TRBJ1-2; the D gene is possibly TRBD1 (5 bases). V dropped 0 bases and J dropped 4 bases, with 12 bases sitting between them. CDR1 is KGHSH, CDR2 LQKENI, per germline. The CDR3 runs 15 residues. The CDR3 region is CASSPPSRQTYGYTF. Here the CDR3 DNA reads TGTGCCAGCTCACCACCGAGCCGACAGACCTATGGCTACACCTTC.

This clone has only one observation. The CDR3, as DNA: TGTGCCATCAGTGAGGGGACAGGGGTAGAGCAGTACTTC. Protein: CAISEGTGVEQYF. The J gene is TRBJ2-7, the V gene TRBV10-3; TRBD1 agrees at 10 bases. The CDR3 contains 13 residues. In germline, CDR1 is ENHRY, CDR2 SYGVKD. V lost 2 bases to trimming and J lost 7 bases; unmatched junction nucleotides: 2.

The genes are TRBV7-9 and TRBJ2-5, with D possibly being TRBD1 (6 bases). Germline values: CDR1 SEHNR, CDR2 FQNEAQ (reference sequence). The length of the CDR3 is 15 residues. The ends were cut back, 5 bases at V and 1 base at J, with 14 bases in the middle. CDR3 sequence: CASSERQALQETQYF. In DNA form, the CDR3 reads TGTGCCAGCAGCGAGAGACAGGCGCTCCAAGAGACCCAGTACTTC.

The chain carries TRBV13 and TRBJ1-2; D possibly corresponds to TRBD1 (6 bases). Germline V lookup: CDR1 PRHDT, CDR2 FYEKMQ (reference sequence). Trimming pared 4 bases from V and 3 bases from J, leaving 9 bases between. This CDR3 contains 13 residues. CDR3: CASSSDSYYGYTF. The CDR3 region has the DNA TGTGCCAGCAGCTCGGACAGCTACTATGGCTACACCTTC.

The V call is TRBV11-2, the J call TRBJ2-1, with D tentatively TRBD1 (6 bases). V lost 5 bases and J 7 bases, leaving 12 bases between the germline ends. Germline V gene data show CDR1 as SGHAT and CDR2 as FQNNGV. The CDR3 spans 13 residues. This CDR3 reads CASSQGFRNEQFF. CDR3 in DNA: TGTGCCAGCAGCCAGGGGTTTAGGAATGAGCAGTTCTTC. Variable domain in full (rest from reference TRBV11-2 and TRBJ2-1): EAGVAQSPRYKIIEKRQSVAFWCNPISGHATLYWYQQILGQGPKLLIQFQNNGVVDDSQLPKDRFSAERLKGVDSTLKIQPAKLEDSAVYLCASSQGFRNEQFFGPGTRLTVL.

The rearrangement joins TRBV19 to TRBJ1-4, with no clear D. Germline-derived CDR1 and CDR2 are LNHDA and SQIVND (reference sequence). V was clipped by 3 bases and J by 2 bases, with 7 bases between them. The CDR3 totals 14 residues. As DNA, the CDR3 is TGTGCCAGTAGTATCCCCGGGACTAATGAAAAACTGTTTTTT. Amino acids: CASSIPGTNEKLFF.

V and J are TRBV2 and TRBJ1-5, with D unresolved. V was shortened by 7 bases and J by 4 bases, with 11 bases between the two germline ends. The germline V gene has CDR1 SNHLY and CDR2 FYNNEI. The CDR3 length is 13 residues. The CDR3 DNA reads TGTGCCAGCACGGAGGTACCGAATCAGCCCCAGCATTTT. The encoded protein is CASTEVPNQPQHF.

The CDR3 DNA reads as TGTGCCAGCAGTTACTCAGGGGGGAGCAGGACAGATACGCAGTATTTT. Protein sequence: CASSYSGGSRTDTQYF. The chain recombines TRBV6-5 with TRBJ2-3; possibly TRBD1 or TRBD2 for D (6 bases each). This CDR3 contains 16 residues. Trimming left V 0 bases short and J 3 bases short, with 13 bases between. CDR1 and CDR2 (germline): MNHEY, SVGAGI.